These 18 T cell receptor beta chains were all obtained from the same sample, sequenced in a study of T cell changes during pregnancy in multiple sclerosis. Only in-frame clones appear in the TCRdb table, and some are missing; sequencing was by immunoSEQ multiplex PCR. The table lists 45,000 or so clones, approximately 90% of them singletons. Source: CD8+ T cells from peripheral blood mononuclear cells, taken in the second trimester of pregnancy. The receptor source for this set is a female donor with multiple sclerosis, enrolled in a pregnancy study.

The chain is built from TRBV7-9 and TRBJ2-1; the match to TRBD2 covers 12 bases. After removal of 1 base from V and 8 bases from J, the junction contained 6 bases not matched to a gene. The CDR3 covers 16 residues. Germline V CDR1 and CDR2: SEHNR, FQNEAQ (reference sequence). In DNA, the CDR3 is TGTGCCAGCAGCTTAGACACTAGCGGGGGGCCGTATGAGCAGTTCTTC. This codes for CASSLDTSGGPYEQFF.

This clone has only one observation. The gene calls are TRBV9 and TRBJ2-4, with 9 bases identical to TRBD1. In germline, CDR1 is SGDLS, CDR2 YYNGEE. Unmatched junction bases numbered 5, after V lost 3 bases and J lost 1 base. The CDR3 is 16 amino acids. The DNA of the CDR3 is TGTGCCAGCAGCGCAGGACAGGGGCCGGCCAAAAACATTCAGTACTTC. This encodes CASSAGQGPAKNIQYF.

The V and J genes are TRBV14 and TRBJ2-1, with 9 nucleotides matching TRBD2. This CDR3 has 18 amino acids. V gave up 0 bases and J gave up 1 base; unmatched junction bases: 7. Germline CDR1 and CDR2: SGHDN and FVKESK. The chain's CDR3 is CASSQEWLAGPSYNEQFF. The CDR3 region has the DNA TGTGCCAGCAGCCAAGAATGGCTAGCGGGGCCTTCCTACAATGAGCAGTTCTTC.

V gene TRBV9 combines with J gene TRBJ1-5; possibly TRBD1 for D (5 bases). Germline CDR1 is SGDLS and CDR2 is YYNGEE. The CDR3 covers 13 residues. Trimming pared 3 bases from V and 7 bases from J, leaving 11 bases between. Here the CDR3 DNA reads TGTGCCAGCAGCGGGACCGGGGGGCAGCCCCAGCATTTT. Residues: CASSGTGGQPQHF. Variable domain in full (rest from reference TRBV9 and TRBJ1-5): DSGVTQTPKHLITATGQRVTLRCSPRSGDLSVYWYQQSLDQGLQFLIQYYNGEERAKGNILERFSAQQFPDLHSELNLSSLELGDSALYFCASSGTGGQPQHFGDGTRLSIL.

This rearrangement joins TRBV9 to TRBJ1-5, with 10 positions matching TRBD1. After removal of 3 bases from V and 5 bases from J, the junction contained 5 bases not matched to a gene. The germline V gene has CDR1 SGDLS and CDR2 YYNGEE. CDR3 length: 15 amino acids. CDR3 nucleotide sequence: TGTGCCAGCAGCGAGGGACAGGGGCTCCATCAGCCCCAGCATTTT. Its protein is CASSEGQGLHQPQHF.

CDR3 nucleotides: TGTGCCAGCTCACCCCGGGACAGGGAAAGGTATGAGCAGTTCTTC. As protein: CASSPRDRERYEQFF. The chain combines TRBV18 with TRBJ2-1; 9 bases align to TRBD1. CDR3 length: 15 amino acids. Germline CDR1 is KGHSH and CDR2 is LQKENI. V dropped 3 bases and J dropped 8; count of bases not matched to a gene: 8.

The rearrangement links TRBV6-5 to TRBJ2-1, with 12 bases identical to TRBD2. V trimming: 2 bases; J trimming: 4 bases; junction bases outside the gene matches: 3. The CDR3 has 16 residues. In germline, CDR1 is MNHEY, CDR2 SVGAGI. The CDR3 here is CASSYASGGAYNEQFF. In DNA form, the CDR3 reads TGTGCCAGCAGTTACGCTAGCGGGGGGGCTTACAATGAGCAGTTCTTC.

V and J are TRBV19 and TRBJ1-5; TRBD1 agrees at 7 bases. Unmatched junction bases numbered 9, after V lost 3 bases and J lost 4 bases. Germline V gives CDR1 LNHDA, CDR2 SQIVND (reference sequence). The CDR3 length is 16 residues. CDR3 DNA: TGTGCCAGTAGTATCACCCAGACAGGGTGGAATCAGCCCCAGCATTTT. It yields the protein CASSITQTGWNQPQHF.

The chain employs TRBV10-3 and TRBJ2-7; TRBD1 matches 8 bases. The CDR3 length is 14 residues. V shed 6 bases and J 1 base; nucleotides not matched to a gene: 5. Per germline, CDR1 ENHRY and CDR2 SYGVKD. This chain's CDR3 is CAISPGQVSYEQYF. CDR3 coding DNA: TGTGCCATCAGCCCGGGACAGGTATCCTACGAGCAGTACTTC.

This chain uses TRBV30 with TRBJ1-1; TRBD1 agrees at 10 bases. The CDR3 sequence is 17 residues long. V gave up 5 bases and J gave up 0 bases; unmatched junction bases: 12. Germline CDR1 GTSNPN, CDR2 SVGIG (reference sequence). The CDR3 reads CAWGTGTGDFMNTEAFF. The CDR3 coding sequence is TGTGCCTGGGGTACCGGGACAGGGGACTTTATGAACACTGAAGCTTTCTTT.

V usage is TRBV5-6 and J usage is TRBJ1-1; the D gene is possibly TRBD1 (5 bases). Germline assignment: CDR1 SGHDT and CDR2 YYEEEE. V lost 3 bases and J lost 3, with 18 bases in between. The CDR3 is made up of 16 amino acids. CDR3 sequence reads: CASSWSPLTGHTEAFF. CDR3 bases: TGTGCCAGCAGCTGGTCCCCTTTAACAGGACACACTGAAGCTTTCTTT.

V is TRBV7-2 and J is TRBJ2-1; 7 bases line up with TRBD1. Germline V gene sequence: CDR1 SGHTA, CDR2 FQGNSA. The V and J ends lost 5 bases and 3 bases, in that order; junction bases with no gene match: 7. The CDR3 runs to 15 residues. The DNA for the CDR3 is TGTGCCAGCAGCCAGCCCCGGACAGGCTACAATGAGCAGTTCTTC. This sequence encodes CASSQPRTGYNEQFF.

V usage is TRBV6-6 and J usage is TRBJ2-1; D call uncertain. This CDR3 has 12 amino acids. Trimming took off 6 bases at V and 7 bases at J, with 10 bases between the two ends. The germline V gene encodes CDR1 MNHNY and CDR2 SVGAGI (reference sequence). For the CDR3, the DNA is TGTGCCAGCAGGTTGACTGGGAATGAGCAGTTCTTC. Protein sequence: CASRLTGNEQFF.

CDR3 sequence (DNA): TGCAGCGTCCCGGGACAGAGCTCCTACGAGCAGTACTTC. Its translation is CSVPGQSSYEQYF. The gene calls are TRBV29-1 and TRBJ2-7; 7 positions match TRBD1. This CDR3 spans 13 amino acids. With V trimmed by 6 bases and J by 0 bases, 5 bases remained unmatched. The germline CDR1 and CDR2 sequences are SQVTM and ANQGSEA.

The CDR3 reads CASSLTVTGGYEQYF. Written as DNA, the CDR3 is TGCGCCAGCAGCCTGACGGTGACAGGGGGCTACGAGCAGTACTTC. The chain links TRBV4-3 to TRBJ2-7; the match to TRBD1 covers 9 bases. The CDR3 has 15 residues. V was clipped by 4 bases and J by 3 bases; unmatched bases: 7. Germline CDR1 LGHNA, CDR2 YSLEER.

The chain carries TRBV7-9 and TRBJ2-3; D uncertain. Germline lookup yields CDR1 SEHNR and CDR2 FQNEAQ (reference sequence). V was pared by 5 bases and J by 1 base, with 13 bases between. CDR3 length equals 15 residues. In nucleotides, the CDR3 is TGTGCCAGCAGCCCCGATAGCCCCCGCACAGATACGCAGTATTTT. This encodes CASSPDSPRTDTQYF.

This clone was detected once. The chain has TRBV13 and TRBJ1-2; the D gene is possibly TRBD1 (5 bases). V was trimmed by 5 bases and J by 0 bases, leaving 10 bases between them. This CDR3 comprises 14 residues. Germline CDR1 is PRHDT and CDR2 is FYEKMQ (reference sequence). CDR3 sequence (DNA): TGTGCCAGCAGCCCCGGGGGAGCTAACTATGGCTACACCTTC. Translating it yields CASSPGGANYGYTF.

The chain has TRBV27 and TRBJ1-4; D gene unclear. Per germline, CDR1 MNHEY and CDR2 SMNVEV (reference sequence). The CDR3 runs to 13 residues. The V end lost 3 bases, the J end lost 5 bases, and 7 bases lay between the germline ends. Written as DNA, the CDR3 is TGTGCCAGCAGTTTTGGAGGGAATGAAAAACTGTTTTTT. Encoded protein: CASSFGGNEKLFF.